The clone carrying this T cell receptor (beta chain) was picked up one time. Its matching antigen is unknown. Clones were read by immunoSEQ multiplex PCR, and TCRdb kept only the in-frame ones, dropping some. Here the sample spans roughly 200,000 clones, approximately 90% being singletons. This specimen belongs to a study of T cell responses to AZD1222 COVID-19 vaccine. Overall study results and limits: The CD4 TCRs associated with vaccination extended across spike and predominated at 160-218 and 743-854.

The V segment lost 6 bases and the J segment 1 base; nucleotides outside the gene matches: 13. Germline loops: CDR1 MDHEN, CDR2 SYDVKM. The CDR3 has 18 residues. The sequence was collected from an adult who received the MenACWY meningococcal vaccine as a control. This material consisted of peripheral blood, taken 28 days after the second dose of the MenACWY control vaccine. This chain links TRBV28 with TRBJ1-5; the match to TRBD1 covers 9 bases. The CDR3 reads CASRPKPGQGPSNQPQHF. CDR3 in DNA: TGTGCCAGCAGGCCTAAACCGGGACAGGGACCCAGCAATCAGCCCCAGCATTTT.